The 10 T cell receptor beta chains listed next were all sequenced from one sample in a study of CD8 T cells in Susac syndrome. cDNA came from about 0.5 to 1 ug RNA primed by random hexamers. TCRdb analysed the immunoSEQ multiplex PCR reads with MiXCR anew, one entry per CDR3 protein. Seen here are about 140,000 distinct CDR3 sequences, around 94% observed once, and the top ten hold approximately 0.25%. Sequenced sample: CD8+ T cells from PBMCs. These receptors originate from a human donor in good health.

The V call is TRBV20-1, the J call TRBJ2-1, with no clear D. CDR1 and CDR2 from the germline V gene are DFQATT and SNEGSKA (reference sequence). The CDR3 is 14 amino acids. V lost 6 bases, J lost 2 bases, and 14 bases lay in between. The CDR3 reads CSAPDWNPYNEQFF. The CDR3 DNA reads as TGCAGTGCGCCCGACTGGAACCCCTACAATGAGCAGTTCTTC.

The V and J genes are TRBV27 and TRBJ2-1; D unclear. Germline V gene lookup returns CDR1 MNHEY and CDR2 SMNVEV (reference sequence). V lost 3 bases and J 0 bases, leaving 9 bases between the germline ends. CDR3 size: 15 residues. CDR3 sequence reads: CASSFMMSSYNEQFF. CDR3 coding DNA: TGTGCCAGCAGTTTCATGATGAGCTCCTACAATGAGCAGTTCTTC.

J is TRBJ2-7 and V is TRBV29-1; weak D call: TRBD2 (5 bases). Trimming pared 6 bases from V and 4 bases from J, leaving 13 bases between. The CDR3 totals 12 residues. In germline, CDR1 is SQVTM, CDR2 ANQGSEA. CDR3 DNA: TGCAGCGTCGGGCCCGGGATTTACGAGCAGTACTTC. Its protein is CSVGPGIYEQYF.

The chain is built from TRBV4-3 and TRBJ2-3; D is uncertain. Germline loops: CDR1 LGHNA, CDR2 YSLEER. There are 14 residues in the CDR3. V lost 0 bases and J 4 bases, leaving 8 bases between the germline ends. The CDR3 DNA is TGCGCCAGCAGCCAAGATTTCCTGCCAGATACGCAGTATTTT. It encodes CASSQDFLPDTQYF.

The chain links TRBV29-1 to TRBJ2-7; D possibly matches TRBD1 or TRBD2 (6 bases each). The germline gives CDR1 SQVTM, CDR2 ANQGSEA. The germline V and J ends were trimmed by 1 base and 3 bases, with 22 bases remaining between them. CDR3 length: 17 residues. DNA of the CDR3: TGCAGCGTTGAAGTGAGGGGGGCAGGTAGAGGAATCTACGAGCAGTACTTC. As protein: CSVEVRGAGRGIYEQYF.

The chain has TRBV30 and TRBJ2-5; maybe TRBD2 (5 bases). Trimming took 0 bases from V and 3 from J, leaving 11 bases between them. This CDR3 is 14 amino acids long. Germline V gene lookup returns CDR1 GTSNPN and CDR2 SVGIG (reference sequence). In DNA form, the CDR3 reads TGTGCCTGGAGTGTACTCGGGATGAAAGAGACCCAGTACTTC. It yields the protein CAWSVLGMKETQYF.

The chain joins TRBV13 to TRBJ2-7; TRBD1 is a possible D gene (6 bases). This CDR3 has 14 amino acids. Trimming cost V 5 bases and J 6 bases, with 17 bases left between them. CDR1 PRHDT and CDR2 FYEKMQ come from the germline V gene (reference sequence). CDR3 coding DNA: TGTGCCAGCAGCAAGCAGGGGATTCTTGGCGAGCAGTACTTC. Translation gives CASSKQGILGEQYF.

DNA of the CDR3: TGTGCCAGCGGGGGCAGCAATCAGCCCCAGCATTTT. It encodes CASGGSNQPQHF. The V call is TRBV7-3, the J call TRBJ1-5; D may be TRBD1 (6 bases). The CDR3 has 12 amino acids. V was shortened by 8 bases and J by 1 base, with 6 bases between the two germline ends. Germline lookup yields CDR1 SGHTA and CDR2 FQGTGA.

The chain carries TRBV30 and TRBJ2-2, with a tentative D call TRBD2 (6 bases). Per the germline V gene, CDR1 is GTSNPN and CDR2 is SVGIG (reference sequence). The CDR3 covers 14 residues. V shed 3 bases and J shed 4 bases, with 12 bases lying between them. The CDR3 DNA reads as TGTGCCTGGAGGGCTGAAGCGGGCACCGGGGAGCTGTTTTTT. It is translated as CAWRAEAGTGELFF.

The rearrangement uses TRBV3-1 and TRBJ2-7, with D maybe TRBD1 (5 bases). V lost 4 bases to trimming and J lost 3 bases, with 16 bases between them. The CDR3 has 15 amino acids. CDR1 and CDR2 (germline): LGHDT, YNNKEL (reference sequence). The CDR3 here is CASSLPGAGIYEQYF. CDR3 DNA: TGTGCCAGCAGCCTGCCGGGCGCAGGGATCTACGAGCAGTACTTC.